The 3 T cell receptor beta chains below were found in one sample sequenced in a study of blood T cell repertoires in COVID-19. Assay: immunoSEQ multiplex PCR; the TCRdb copy retains only in-frame clones and omits some. The table records tens of thousands of clones, around four fifths of them present only once. The sample was peripheral blood. These receptors came from a woman aged 80 or over with active or convalescent COVID-19.

This sequence joins TRBV29-1 and TRBJ2-5, with D possibly matching TRBD1 (5 bases). The CDR3 covers 12 residues. Deletions cut 4 bases from V and 5 bases from J, with 11 bases between. CDR1 and CDR2 from the germline V gene are SQVTM and ANQGSEA. The CDR3 spells CSVGAGRETQYF. The CDR3 nucleotides read TGCAGCGTTGGGGCAGGGCGGGAGACCCAGTACTTC.

This clone is a singleton in its sample. CDR3 nucleotides: TGCGCCAGCAGCCAGCGACAGACTTCAAACCTCTATGGCTACACCTTC. It specifies CASSQRQTSNLYGYTF. The chain combines TRBV5-1 with TRBJ1-2, with D possibly TRBD1 on 5 matching bases. V was shortened by 4 bases and J by 4 bases, with 20 bases between the two germline ends. The germline V gene has CDR1 SGHRS and CDR2 YFSETQ. This CDR3 region has 16 residues.

The chain employs TRBV28 and TRBJ1-2; possible D gene TRBD1, 6 bases. Germline V CDR1 and CDR2: MDHEN, SYDVKM. V lost 5 bases and J lost 5, with 15 bases in between. The CDR3 spans 14 residues. CDR3 DNA: TGTGCCAGCAGTCTCGGACAGCTCATATATGGCTACACCTTC. Amino acid sequence: CASSLGQLIYGYTF.